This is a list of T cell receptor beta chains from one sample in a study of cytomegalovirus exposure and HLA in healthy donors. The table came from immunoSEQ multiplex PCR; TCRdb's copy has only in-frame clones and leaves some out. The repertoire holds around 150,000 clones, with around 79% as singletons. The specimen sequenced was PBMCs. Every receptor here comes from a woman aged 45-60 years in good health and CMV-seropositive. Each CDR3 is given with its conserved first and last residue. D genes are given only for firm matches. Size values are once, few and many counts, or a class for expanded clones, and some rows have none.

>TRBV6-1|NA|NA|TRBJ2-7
CASTMGPYEQYF
TGTGCCAGCACTATGGGGCCCTACGAGCAGTACTTC
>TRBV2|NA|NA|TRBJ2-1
CAGGGGPLNEQFF
TGTGCCGGGGGAGGGGGGCCTCTAAATGAGCAGTTCTTC
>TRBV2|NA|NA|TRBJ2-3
CASTLTYSTDTQYF
TGTGCCAGCACCTTAACCTATAGCACAGATACGCAGTATTTT
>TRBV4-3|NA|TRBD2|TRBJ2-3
CASSPILAGGDGDTQYF
TGCGCCAGCAGCCCAATCCTAGCGGGGGGTGATGGAGATACGCAGTATTTT
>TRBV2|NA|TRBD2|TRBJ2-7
CASSGGLAGDYEQYF
TGTGCCAGCAGTGGGGGACTAGCGGGAGACTACGAGCAGTACTTC
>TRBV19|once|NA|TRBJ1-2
CASRGRGNYGYTF
TGTGCCAGCCGGGGCAGGGGAAACTATGGCTACACCTTC
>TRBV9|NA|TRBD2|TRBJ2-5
CASSASGGGGETQYF
TGTGCCAGCAGCGCCTCCGGGGGGGGAGGAGAGACCCAGTACTTC
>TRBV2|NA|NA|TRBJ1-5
CASNRDFGQPQHF
TGTGCCAGCAACCGGGACTTCGGGCAGCCCCAGCATTTT
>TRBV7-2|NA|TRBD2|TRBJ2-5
CASSQRLAGEETQYF
TGTGCCAGCAGCCAAAGACTAGCGGGGGAAGAGACCCAGTACTTC
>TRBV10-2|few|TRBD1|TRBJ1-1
CASCKTGGSTEAFF
TGCGCCAGCTGCAAGACAGGGGGGAGCACTGAAGCTTTCTTT
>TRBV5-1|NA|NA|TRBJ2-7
CASSLAGGRSVEQYF
TGCGCCAGCAGCTTGGCCGGGGGGCGCTCGGTTGAGCAGTACTTC
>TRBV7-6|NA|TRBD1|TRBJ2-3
CASSPGTATDTQYF
TGTGCCAGCAGCCCCGGGACAGCGACAGATACGCAGTATTTT
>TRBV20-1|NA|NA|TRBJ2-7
CSAVRDEQYF
TGCAGTGCTGTCAGGGACGAGCAGTACTTC
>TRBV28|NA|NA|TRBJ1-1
CASSRQVYTEAFF
TGTGCCAGCAGCCGACAGGTTTACACTGAAGCTTTCTTT
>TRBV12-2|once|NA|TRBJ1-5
CASRGRVRNQPQHF
TGTGCAAGTCGGGGGAGGGTCCGCAATCAGCCCCAGCATTTT
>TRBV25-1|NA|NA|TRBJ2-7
CASKDKYEQYF
TGTGCCAGCAAAGACAAGTACGAGCAGTACTTC
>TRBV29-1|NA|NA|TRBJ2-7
CSVSTRQKAYEQYF
TGCAGCGTTAGTACTCGACAGAAGGCCTACGAGCAGTACTTC
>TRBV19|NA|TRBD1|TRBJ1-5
CASSNQWDRGNQPQHF
TGTGCCAGTAGTAATCAATGGGACAGGGGCAATCAGCCCCAGCATTTT
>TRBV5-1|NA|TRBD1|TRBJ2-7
CASARDSSYEQYF
TGCGCCAGTGCCCGGGACAGCTCCTACGAGCAGTACTTC
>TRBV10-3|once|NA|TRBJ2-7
CAIMEGLEQYF
TGTGCCATCATGGAGGGGTTGGAGCAGTACTTC
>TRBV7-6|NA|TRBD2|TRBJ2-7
CASSLVASGSSHEQYF
TGTGCCAGCAGCTTAGTTGCTAGCGGGAGTTCCCACGAGCAGTACTTC
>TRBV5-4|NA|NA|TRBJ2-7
CASSLYLTYEQYF
TGTGCCAGCAGCCTCTATCTGACCTACGAGCAGTACTTC
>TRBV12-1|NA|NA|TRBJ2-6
CASSFAEGASGANVLTF
NA
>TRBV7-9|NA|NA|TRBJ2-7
CSRSVRPRKQYF
TGTTCCAGGTCGGTGCGCCCTAGGAAGCAGTACTTC
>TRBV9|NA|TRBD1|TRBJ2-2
CASSVAPGGNSGELFF
TGTGCCAGCAGCGTAGCACCAGGGGGTAACTCCGGGGAGCTGTTTTTT
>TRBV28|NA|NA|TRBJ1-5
CASSALGGGSRQPQHF
TGTGCCAGCAGTGCCCTCGGGGGTGGCTCGCGTCAGCCCCAGCATTTT
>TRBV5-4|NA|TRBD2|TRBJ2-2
CASSYGTSGGPSGELFF
TGTGCCAGCAGCTATGGGACTAGCGGGGGGCCTTCCGGGGAGCTGTTTTTT
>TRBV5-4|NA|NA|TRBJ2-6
CASSLTGSGANVLTF
TGTGCCAGCAGCTTGACCGGCTCTGGGGCCAACGTCCTGACTTTC
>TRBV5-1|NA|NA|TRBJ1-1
CASSLARAGQGTEAFF
TGCGCCAGCAGCTTGGCAAGGGCAGGGCAAGGCACTGAAGCTTTCTTT
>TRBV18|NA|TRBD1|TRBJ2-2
CASSPPGQGDTGELFF
TGTGCCAGCTCACCTCCGGGACAGGGGGACACCGGGGAGCTGTTTTTT
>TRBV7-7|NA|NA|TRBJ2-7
CAPTLTSRAPYEQYF
TGTGCTCCCACCTTGACGTCCAGGGCCCCCTACGAGCAGTACTTC
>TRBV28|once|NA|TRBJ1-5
CASSSNRAGNQPQHF
TGTGCCAGCAGTTCCAACAGGGCGGGCAATCAGCCCCAGCATTTT
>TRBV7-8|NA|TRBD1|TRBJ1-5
CASSAQGRNQPQHF
TGTGCCAGCAGCGCACAGGGGCGCAATCAGCCCCAGCATTTT
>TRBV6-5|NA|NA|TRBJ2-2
CASSYRTTNTGELFF
TGTGCCAGCAGTTATCGAACTACGAACACCGGGGAGCTGTTTTTT
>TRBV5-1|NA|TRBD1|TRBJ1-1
CASSLAGTGATEAFF
TGCGCCAGCAGCTTGGCGGGGACAGGCGCCACTGAAGCTTTCTTT
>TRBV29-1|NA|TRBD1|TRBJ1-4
CGVEAGQGGEKLFF
TGCGGCGTTGAGGCGGGACAGGGAGGCGAAAAACTGTTTTTT
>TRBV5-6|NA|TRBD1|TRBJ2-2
CASSFPQGAHTGELFF
TGTGCCAGCAGCTTCCCACAGGGGGCGCACACCGGGGAGCTGTTTTTT
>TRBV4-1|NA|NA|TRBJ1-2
CASSRPDKQQGRYGYTF
TGCGCCAGCAGCCGACCAGACAAACAACAGGGACGCTATGGCTACACCTTC
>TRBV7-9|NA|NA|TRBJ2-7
CASTLTTLSYEQYF
TGTGCCAGCACCTTGACTACTCTATCCTACGAGCAGTACTTC
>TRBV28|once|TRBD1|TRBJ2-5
CASSYTGAQETQYF
TGTGCCAGCAGTTATACAGGGGCCCAAGAGACCCAGTACTTC
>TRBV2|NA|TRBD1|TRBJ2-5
CASGWTGIGQETQYF
TGTGCTTCGGGCTGGACAGGGATCGGCCAAGAGACCCAGTACTTC
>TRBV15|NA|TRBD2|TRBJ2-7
CATSRDMSASGRNEQYF
TGTGCCACCAGCAGAGATATGTCGGCTAGCGGGAGAAACGAGCAGTACTTC
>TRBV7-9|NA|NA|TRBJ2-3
CASSLELVAQYF
TGTGCCAGCAGCTTAGAACTAGTAGCGCAGTATTTT
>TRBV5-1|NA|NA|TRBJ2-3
CASSPYRPNTDTQYF
TGCGCCAGCAGCCCCTACAGGCCCAACACAGATACGCAGTATTTT
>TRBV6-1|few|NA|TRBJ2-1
CASKGYRDYYNEQFF
TGTGCCAGCAAAGGGTACAGGGATTACTACAATGAGCAGTTCTTC
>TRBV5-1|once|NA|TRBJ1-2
CASSLGSGDYGYTF
TGCGCCAGCAGTCTGGGGTCAGGGGACTATGGCTACACCTTC
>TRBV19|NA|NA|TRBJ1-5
CASSIYTGRDQPQHF
TGTGCCAGTAGTATTTATACAGGGAGAGATCAGCCCCAGCATTTT
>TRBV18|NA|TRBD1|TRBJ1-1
CASSPSMDRGMNTEAFF
TGTGCCAGCTCACCATCTATGGACAGGGGAATGAACACTGAAGCTTTCTTT
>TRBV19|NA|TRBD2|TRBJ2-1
CASSRTASGVFNEQFF
TGTGCCAGTAGTAGAACGGCTAGCGGGGTTTTCAATGAGCAGTTCTTC
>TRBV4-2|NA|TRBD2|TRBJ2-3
CASSQNLGLAGGTQYF
TGTGCCAGCAGCCAAAACTTGGGACTAGCGGGAGGTACGCAGTATTTT
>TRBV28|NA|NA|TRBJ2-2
CASSLTGGRRTGELFF
TGTGCCAGCAGTTTAACGGGGGGCCGGAGAACCGGGGAGCTGTTTTTT
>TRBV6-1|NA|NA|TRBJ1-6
CASSEFRVGSPLHF
TGTGCCAGCAGTGAATTCAGGGTGGGTTCACCCCTCCACTTT
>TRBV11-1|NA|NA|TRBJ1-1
CASSFSPGEGNLEAFF
TGTGCCAGCAGCTTCTCCCCAGGTGAAGGCAACCTCGAAGCTTTCTTT
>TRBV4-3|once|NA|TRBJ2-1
CASSQDTGTAGSYNEQFF
TGCGCCAGCAGCCAGGATACCGGGACAGCGGGCTCCTACAATGAGCAGTTCTTC
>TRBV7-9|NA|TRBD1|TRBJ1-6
CASSPRGQGVSPLHF
TGTGCCAGCAGCCCAAGGGGACAGGGGGTGTCACCCCTCCACTTT
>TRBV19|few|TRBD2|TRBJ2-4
CASNPYEGREKNIQYF
TGTGCCAGTAACCCCTACGAGGGGCGGGAGAAAAACATTCAGTACTTC
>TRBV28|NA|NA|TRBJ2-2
CASSSRGTGELFF
TGTGCCAGCAGTAGCAGGGGCACCGGGGAGCTGTTTTTT
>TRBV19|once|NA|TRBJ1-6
CASRQGNNSPLHF
TGTGCCAGTAGACAGGGAAATAATTCACCCCTCCACTTT
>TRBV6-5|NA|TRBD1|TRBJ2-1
CASSPQGANNEQFF
TGTGCCAGCAGTCCCCAGGGGGCGAACAATGAGCAGTTCTTC